Given below is one T cell receptor (beta chain) in context. Authors' analysis steps: Quantification of nucleated cells was approximated via reference gene primer amplification. The protocol was immunoSEQ multiplex PCR, while the TCRdb copy is restricted to in-frame clones and leaves out a portion. V and J calls and clone size follow that table, whereas D and trimming were derived from the DNA. The sample has 30,000 to 35,000 clones, about 80% seen once. The data belong to a study of blood T cell repertoires in COVID-19. The wider study: Sample material is recorded as cDNA or gDNA derived from T cells, B-cell-depleted T cells, or PBMCs.

V gave up 6 bases and J gave up 7 bases, with 18 bases separating them. This CDR3 comprises 14 residues. Germline CDR1 MNHNS, CDR2 SASEGT. Material for sequencing was peripheral blood. The TCR was taken from a man at least 80 years old with acute or convalescent COVID-19. This chain connects TRBV6-1 to TRBJ1-1, with a possible D match to TRBD1 (5 bases). The CDR3 DNA sequence: TGTGCCAGCAGCGCCGGGACGGAGGGAGGTGAAGCTTTCTTT. The encoded protein is CASSAGTEGGEAFF.